A single sample is the source of the 19 T cell receptor beta chains below, sequenced in a study of T cells in Graves' hyperthyroidism and ophthalmopathy. RNA transcripts were the template for amplifying TCR beta CDR3 regions. Initially, a first-round RT-PCR of the TCR CDR3 employed the HTBI primer set. MiXCR, applied by TCRdb to the multiplex PCR reads, yields one record per CDR3 protein. The sample has about 570,000 distinct CDR3 sequences, 12% to 15% seen once; the top ten hold about 15%. Sequenced material: blood. The receptors originated from a woman aged 40 to 50 with Graves' hyperthyroidism.

The chain employs TRBV24-1 and TRBJ2-1, with 15 nucleotides matching TRBD2. V shed 7 bases and J 6 bases; nucleotides not matched to a gene: 21. CDR1 and CDR2 (germline): KGHDR, SFDVKD. This CDR3 spans 21 amino acids. This CDR3 is CATRGLAGGLEPPPDSNEQFF. The CDR3 nucleotides are TGTGCCACCAGAGGACTAGCGGGAGGGCTCGAACCCCCCCCCGATTCCAATGAGCAGTTCTTC.

This clonotype has ten or more counts. The chain has TRBV12-3 or TRBV12-4 and TRBJ2-7, with TRBD1 matching 9 bases. Losses at the gene ends were 5 bases for V and 2 bases for J; bases not matched to a gene: 13. The CDR3 sequence is 17 residues long. CDR3 nucleotide sequence: TGTGCCAGCAGTCCAGATAAATTCCGGGACAGGGCCTACGAGCAGTACTTC. Translation gives CASSPDKFRDRAYEQYF.

The V and J genes are TRBV14 and TRBJ1-1; D might be TRBD1 (6 bases). This CDR3 has 15 amino acids. Trimming left V 1 base short and J 10 bases short, with 19 bases between. Germline CDR1 and CDR2: SGHDN and FVKESK. The CDR3 loop is CASSQARGGRSGAFF. Written as DNA, the CDR3 is TGTGCCAGCAGCCAAGCCAGGGGAGGTAGAAGTGGAGCTTTCTTT. The entire variable domain, with the rest obtained from reference TRBV14 and TRBJ1-1, is as follows: EAGVTQFPSHSVIEKGQTVTLRCDPISGHDNLYWYRRVMGKEIKFLLHFVKESKQDESGMPNNRFLAERTGGTYSTLKVQPAELEDSGVYFCASSQARGGRSGAFFGQGTRLTVV.

This clonotype occurred many times. The chain links TRBV7-2 to TRBJ2-1; 10 nucleotides match TRBD2. Germline V gene data show CDR1 as SGHTA and CDR2 as FQGNSA. The length of the CDR3 is 15 residues. V lost 2 bases, J lost 8 bases, and 6 bases stayed unmatched. CDR3 region: CASSLTSGVGDEQFF. The CDR3 DNA follows: TGTGCCAGCAGCTTAACTAGCGGGGTTGGGGATGAGCAGTTCTTC.

This clonotype was seen ten or more times. The chain recombines TRBV6-6 with TRBJ1-3; D is possibly TRBD1 (5 bases). From germline, CDR1 is MNHNY and CDR2 SVGAGI (reference sequence). Trimming removed 2 bases at V and 4 bases at J, with 6 bases between. This CDR3 has 13 residues. The CDR3 DNA reads TGTGCCAGCAGTTACGGGGCGGGAAACACCATATATTTT. The encoded protein is CASSYGAGNTIYF.

The V gene is TRBV4-1, the J gene TRBJ1-1, with a tentative D call TRBD1 (5 bases). Germline V gene lookup returns CDR1 MGHRA and CDR2 YSYEKL. The CDR3 loop spans 15 amino acids. Trimming removed 5 bases at V and 2 bases at J, with 15 bases between. The CDR3 DNA sequence: TGCGCCAGCAGCTGGGGGGTAGGGACTAACACTGAAGCTTTCTTT. Its protein product is CASSWGVGTNTEAFF.

V gene TRBV11-2 combines with J gene TRBJ2-1; TRBD2 might be the D (5 bases). Germline lookup yields CDR1 SGHAT and CDR2 FQNNGV. This CDR3 contains 13 residues. V lost 5 bases and J lost 10, with 15 bases in between. The CDR3 DNA sequence: TGTGCCAGCAGCCCCTTCGAGGGTGGCGAGCAGTTCTTC. Its translation is CASSPFEGGEQFF.

Only one count was recorded for this clonotype. V is TRBV18 and J is TRBJ2-5; 11 bases line up with TRBD2. The V gene's germline CDR1 is KGHSH and CDR2 LQKENI. V dropped 3 bases and J dropped 6; count of bases not matched to a gene: 9. There are 16 residues in the CDR3. The CDR3 region has the DNA TGTGCCAGCTCACCGAGTACTAGCGGGAGTCCGAAGACCCAGTACTTC. Residues: CASSPSTSGSPKTQYF.

The chain has TRBV6-1 and TRBJ2-3, with D possibly being TRBD2 (6 bases). Germline CDR1 MNHNS, CDR2 SASEGT. Trimming cost V 2 bases and J 2 bases, with 14 bases left between them. This CDR3 region has 16 residues. The CDR3 region has the DNA TGTGCCAGCAGTGAACAGGGCGGGGAGCTCACAGATACGCAGTATTTT. The encoded protein is CASSEQGGELTDTQYF.

This clonotype occurred many times. The genes are TRBV6-1 and TRBJ2-7, with 7 bases lining up with TRBD1. Per the germline V gene, CDR1 is MNHNS and CDR2 is SASEGT. This CDR3 is built from 14 residues. Trimming cost V 1 base and J 5 bases; bases outside gene matches: 5. In DNA, the CDR3 is TGTGCCAGCAGTGAAGAAGGGGGCAGAAACGAGCAGTACTTC. This translates into CASSEEGGRNEQYF.

Concerning this clonotype itself: Possible read error: a much larger clone is one base away. The conserved final phenylalanine or tryptophan is absent from the CDR3, which likely points to a read error. The limits of the CDR3 on the DNA are not certain, so only TCRdb's listed CDR3 is given. V gene TRBV7-8 combines with J gene TRBJ2-2. A total of 15 residues make up the CDR3, ends included. Germline CDR1 SGHVS, CDR2 FQNEAQ. The CDR3 here is CASSTSAANTGELFS.

This chain connects TRBV5-8 to TRBJ2-1; TRBD2 matches at 7 bases. Germline V lookup: CDR1 SGHTS, CDR2 YDEGEE. After removal of 5 bases from V and 8 bases from J, the junction contained 16 bases not matched to a gene. The CDR3 is 16 residues long. The DNA of the CDR3 is TGTGCCAGCAGTCCGGGGGGTTTGGTAGCAGGCCATGAGCAGTTCTTC. Translation: CASSPGGLVAGHEQFF.

This chain links TRBV27 with TRBJ2-1; D might be TRBD1 or TRBD2, each matching 5 bases. The V gene's germline CDR1 is MNHEY and CDR2 SMNVEV (reference sequence). This CDR3 is 13 amino acids long. V was clipped by 7 bases and J by 3 bases, with 10 bases between them. The CDR3 sequence is CASMKGSYNEQFF. The CDR3 nucleotides read TGTGCCAGCATGAAGGGGAGCTACAATGAGCAGTTCTTC.

This clonotype has a count of ten or more. The CDR3 reads CASSVFLGIYEQYF. In DNA, the CDR3 is TGCGCCAGCAGTGTATTTCTGGGGATCTACGAGCAGTACTTC. V and J are TRBV10-2 and TRBJ2-7; D uncertain. Germline-derived CDR1 and CDR2 are WSHSY and SAAADI. Between the trimmed V and J ends, which lost 4 bases and 3 bases, there was a span of 13 bases. The CDR3 length is 14 residues.

This clonotype was counted ten times or more. V and J are TRBV12-3 or TRBV12-4 and TRBJ2-3; a possible D gene is TRBD1 (6 bases). This CDR3 comprises 14 residues. The V and J ends lost 3 bases and 0 bases respectively, with 7 bases between them. As DNA, the CDR3 is TGTGCCAGCAGTTTCGACAGGAGCACAGATACGCAGTATTTT. It is translated as CASSFDRSTDTQYF.

This clonotype was detected ten times or more. The chain links TRBV25-1 to TRBJ1-1, with 8 bases aligning to TRBD1. The CDR3 has 17 residues. In germline, CDR1 is MGHDK, CDR2 SYGVNS. V was pared by 5 bases and J by 1 base, with 12 bases of the junction left unmatched. The CDR3 nucleotides are TGTGCCAGCAGTTTCAGACAGGGGACAGTACAGAACACTGAAGCTTTCTTT. This translates into CASSFRQGTVQNTEAFF.

This clonotype was counted a few times. The chain uses TRBV19 and TRBJ2-7, with 7 bases that match TRBD2. CDR3 length: 15 amino acids. CDR1 and CDR2 (germline): LNHDA, SQIVND (reference sequence). Losses at the gene ends were 3 bases for V and 1 base for J; bases not matched to a gene: 6. CDR3 residues: CASSIGGGRSYEQYF. The DNA of the CDR3 is TGTGCCAGTAGTATTGGCGGCGGGAGATCCTACGAGCAGTACTTC.

This clonotype appeared many times. The V and J genes are TRBV7-2 and TRBJ2-2; D remains ambiguous. The germline CDR1 and CDR2 sequences are SGHTA and FQGNSA. The ends were cut back, 4 bases at V and 5 bases at J, with 8 bases in the middle. CDR3 length equals 13 residues. The CDR3 region has the DNA TGTGCCAGCAGCTCCCCAAATACCGGGGAGCTGTTTTTT. Protein: CASSSPNTGELFF.

Many counts were recorded for this clonotype. The V gene is TRBV7-9, the J gene TRBJ2-3, with 8 bases aligning to TRBD2. V gave up 1 base and J gave up 6 bases; unmatched junction bases: 6. The CDR3 is made up of 15 amino acids. Germline loops: CDR1 SEHNR, CDR2 FQNEAQ (reference sequence). The CDR3: CASSLEREGHDTQYF. CDR3 bases: TGTGCCAGCAGCTTAGAACGGGAGGGCCACGATACGCAGTATTTT.